This is a list of T cell receptor beta chains from one sample in a study of cytomegalovirus exposure and HLA in healthy donors. The protocol was immunoSEQ multiplex PCR, while the TCRdb copy is restricted to in-frame clones and leaves out a portion. The sample shows 100,000 or so clones, 83% of them seen only once. Sequencing input: PBMCs. The receptors shown here come from a man aged 18-30 years in good health and CMV-seronegative. The CDR3 runs from the conserved cysteine through the conserved F or W. The D gene is left open where the match is weak. Some rows mark clone size as missing; the rest say once, few, many or name a class of expanded clone.

v_call	clone_size	d_call	j_call	cdr3_nt	cdr3_aa
TRBV9	-	-	TRBJ1-5	TGTGCCAGCAGCGTAGGGGCCAGCAATCAGCCCCAGCATTTT	CASSVGASNQPQHF
TRBV7-9	-	TRBD1	TRBJ1-1	TGTGCCAGCAGCTTAGAAAGATCTGGCAGGGGGCGCCGCTTAACTGAAGCTTTCTTT	CASSLERSGRGRRLTEAFF
TRBV19	-	TRBD1	TRBJ2-5	TGTGCCAGTAGTATAGAATCGACAGGGGAAGAGACCCAGTACTTC	CASSIESTGEETQYF
TRBV18	-	-	TRBJ1-6	TGTGCCAGCTCACCCTCGACAGTTAGCTCCTATAATTCACCCCTCCACTTT	CASSPSTVSSYNSPLHF
TRBV7-2	-	TRBD1	TRBJ2-7	TGTGCCAGCAGCCGTTCCGGGACAGGAGCCTACGAGCAGTACTTC	CASSRSGTGAYEQYF
TRBV4-3	-	TRBD2	TRBJ2-1	TGCGCCAGCAGCCAACTTAGCGGGGGATTGCCTCAGCAGTTCTTC	CASSQLSGGLPQQFF
TRBV13	-	-	TRBJ2-7	TGTGCCAGCAGCGAACGGACAGACAGCAGCGAGCAGTACTTC	CASSERTDSSEQYF
TRBV5-4	-	-	TRBJ2-7	TGTGCCAGCAGCTTGGACATTACCTACGAGCAGTACTTC	CASSLDITYEQYF
TRBV7-2	once	TRBD1	TRBJ1-2	TGTGCCAGCAGCTTCGGCGGGACAGGGTGGGGAGGCTACACCTTC	CASSFGGTGWGGYTF
TRBV2	few	-	TRBJ1-4	TGTGCCAGCAGTGTTGCAGGGAACGGAGAAAAACTGTTTTTT	CASSVAGNGEKLFF
TRBV6-4	few	TRBD2	TRBJ2-1	TGTGCCAGCAGCCGGACTAGCGGGTTCGGGAATGAGCAGTTCTTC	CASSRTSGFGNEQFF
TRBV7-2	-	TRBD2	TRBJ2-1	TGTGCCAGCAGCTTAAGTAGCGGGAGAACCTACAATGAGCAGTTCTTC	CASSLSSGRTYNEQFF
TRBV28	-	TRBD2	TRBJ2-3	TGTGCCAGCAGATCAGCGGGAGCAGAACAACTACTCACAGATACGCAGTATTTT	CASRSAGAEQLLTDTQYF
TRBV15	once	-	TRBJ2-7	TGTGCCACCAGCAGAGAGGGGGGTTTGGGCACCTACGAGCAGTACTTC	CATSREGGLGTYEQYF
TRBV7-2	-	TRBD2	TRBJ2-1	TGTGCCAGCAGCTTGATAGCGGGAGGGTACAATGAGCAGTTCTTC	CASSLIAGGYNEQFF
TRBV23-1	-	TRBD2	TRBJ2-7	TGCGCCAGCAGTCAAAGACTAGCGGGAGGGATATACGAGCAGTACTTC	CASSQRLAGGIYEQYF
TRBV7-6	-	-	TRBJ2-1	TGTGCCAGCAGCTTATGGGGGGACAATGAGCAGTTCTTC	CASSLWGDNEQFF
TRBV7-2	few	-	TRBJ2-1	TGTGCCAGCAGCTTAGGGGCAGGGGCGGCCTACAATGAGCAGTTCTTC	CASSLGAGAAYNEQFF
TRBV7-2	-	TRBD1	TRBJ1-3	TGTGCCAGCAGCTTTCGGACCCCGGGACAGCTCTCTGGAAACACCATATATTTT	CASSFRTPGQLSGNTIYF
TRBV29-1	-	-	TRBJ2-5	TGCAGCGCCCTGAGCGGACAAGAGACCCAGTACTTC	CSALSGQETQYF
TRBV6-5	once	-	TRBJ2-2	TGTGCCAGCACTAGATCTAGCTTCCCCGGGGAGCTGTTTTTT	CASTRSSFPGELFF
TRBV7-9	-	-	TRBJ1-5	TGTGCCAGCAGCCCCGCGGGAGGAGGGTATAGCAATCAGCCCCAGCATTTT	CASSPAGGGYSNQPQHF
TRBV6-1	once	-	TRBJ1-1	TGTGCCAGCGTCTGGGGGCGCGGGAGCACTGAAGCTTTCTTT	CASVWGRGSTEAFF
TRBV5-1	-	-	TRBJ1-2	TGTGCCAGCAGCTTGTATTCCACCGGCGGTGGCTACACCTTC	CASSLYSTGGGYTF
TRBV5-8	-	TRBD2	TRBJ2-1	TGTGCCAGCAGCTTTACGTGGGACTACAGCTCCTACAATGAGCAGTTCTTC	CASSFTWDYSSYNEQFF
TRBV6-1	-	TRBD1	TRBJ2-1	TGTGCCAGCAGGACGGGGACAGCGTACAATGAGCAGTTCTTC	CASRTGTAYNEQFF
TRBV5-1	-	-	TRBJ1-1	TGCGCCAGCAGCTTGTCGGTCACTGAAGCTTTCTTT	CASSLSVTEAFF
TRBV19	-	TRBD2	TRBJ2-7	TGTGCCAGTAGTCCTTCTAGCGGTAACTACGAGCAGTACTTC	CASSPSSGNYEQYF
TRBV7-2	-	-	TRBJ2-2	TGTGCCAGCAGCGGGGGACACCCAAACACCGGGGAGCTGTTTTTT	CASSGGHPNTGELFF
TRBV6-6	once	-	TRBJ2-7	TGTGCCAGCAGGCTCACCGGGACAAACTACGAGCAGTACTTC	CASRLTGTNYEQYF
TRBV11-2	few	TRBD1	TRBJ2-1	TGTGCCAGCAGCTTAGAATCGGACAGGTACGTGTCCAATGAGCAGTTCTTC	CASSLESDRYVSNEQFF
TRBV6-5	-	-	TRBJ2-7	TGTGCCAGCAGGAATCCTGAGCCCCCCTACGAGCAGTACTTC	CASRNPEPPYEQYF
TRBV6-5	-	-	TRBJ1-3	TGTGCCAGCAGCCAATGGAGGACAGCTGGAAACACCATATATTTT	CASSQWRTAGNTIYF
TRBV5-1	-	TRBD2	TRBJ2-7	TGCGCCAGCAGAAGTCCGGGACTAGCCTACGAGCAGTACTTC	CASRSPGLAYEQYF
TRBV11-2	-	-	TRBJ1-2	TGTGCCAGCAGCCTAGGTCAGGGGAAGAACTATGGCTACACCTTC	CASSLGQGKNYGYTF
TRBV9	-	-	TRBJ1-2	TGTGCCAGCAGCGTATCAACAGGCTTCGCTAACTATGGCTACACCTTC	CASSVSTGFANYGYTF
TRBV19	-	-	TRBJ2-7	TGTGCCAGTAGCAAAACTTACCAGGGGGAGCAGTACTTC	CASSKTYQGEQYF
TRBV7-9	-	-	TRBJ1-2	TGTGCCAGCAGCCTTCAGGGAAACTATGGCTACACCTTC	CASSLQGNYGYTF
TRBV5-6	once	-	TRBJ1-1	TGTGCCAGCAGCTTATTGAACAGGAACACTGAAGCTTTCTTT	CASSLLNRNTEAFF
TRBV7-9	-	-	TRBJ2-7	TGTTCCAGCGCCCACGCACAGGGCGACTACGAGCAGTACTTC	CSSAHAQGDYEQYF
TRBV27	-	TRBD1	TRBJ1-2	TGTGCCAGCAGTTTATTGGTCCGGGACAGGCCACCCTACTATGGCTACACCTTC	CASSLLVRDRPPYYGYTF
TRBV19	-	-	TRBJ1-3	TGTGCCAGTAGTATAACAGGGATATCTGGAAACACCATATATTTT	CASSITGISGNTIYF
TRBV4-3	-	-	TRBJ1-5	TGCGCCAGCAGCCCCGACAGGAAATATCAGCCCCAGCATTTT	CASSPDRKYQPQHF
TRBV28	-	-	TRBJ1-2	TGTGCCAGCAGAACAGGGATCGCTAACTATGGCTACACCTTC	CASRTGIANYGYTF
TRBV19	-	-	TRBJ2-7	TGTGCCAGTAGCACTGACACTAGTCGATACGAGCAGTACTTC	CASSTDTSRYEQYF
TRBV6-1	once	TRBD1	TRBJ2-5	TGTGCCAGCAGTGCTCCCGGGACAGGGGCGACGGAGCAGTACTTC	CASSAPGTGATEQYF
TRBV6-5	-	TRBD1	TRBJ1-2	TGTGCCAGCAGTTACTCAGGGGGCGATGGCTACACCTTC	CASSYSGGDGYTF
TRBV6-1	-	-	TRBJ1-1	TGTGCCAGCACTAGTGTTGCAGCGAACACTGAAGCTTTCTTT	CASTSVAANTEAFF
TRBV6-1	-	-	TRBJ2-3	TGTGCCAGCAGTGAAGGACAGAGCCGGACAGATACGCAGTATTTT	CASSEGQSRTDTQYF
TRBV6-1	few	TRBD1	TRBJ1-5	TGTGCCAGCAGTGAAATAGGGGGCCGAGGAAATCAGCCCCAGCATTTT	CASSEIGGRGNQPQHF
TRBV5-4	-	-	TRBJ2-7	TGTGCCAGCAGCTTATCAGGAACCTACGAGCAGTACTTC	CASSLSGTYEQYF